The 24 T cell receptor beta chains in this list originate from one sample, sequenced in a study of blood T cell repertoires in COVID-19. Some clones are missing from TCRdb's copy, which holds only in-frame ones; the method was immunoSEQ multiplex PCR. The profile shows 230,000 or so clones, around 84% of them singletons. Sequencing was done on a sample of peripheral blood. The receptors shown here come from a woman in her forties who had recovered from COVID-19.

This clone was seen a handful of times. The chain recombines TRBV2 with TRBJ1-5, with D unresolved. CDR1 is SNHLY and CDR2 is FYNNEI in the germline V gene. Trimming shortened V by 2 bases and J by 1 base, and 9 bases separated the two germline ends. The CDR3 runs 15 residues. This chain's CDR3 is CASSEMRSSNQPQHF. DNA of the CDR3: TGTGCCAGCAGTGAAATGAGGTCGAGCAATCAGCCCCAGCATTTT.

This sequence joins TRBV5-4 and TRBJ1-1; D is unresolved. CDR1 and CDR2 from the germline V gene are SGHNT and YYREEE (reference sequence). The CDR3 spans 16 residues. The V end lost 0 bases, the J end lost 6 bases, and 18 bases lay between the germline ends. This chain's CDR3 is CASSLVGGERVPEAFF. The CDR3, as DNA: TGTGCCAGCAGCTTGGTTGGAGGCGAGAGGGTCCCTGAAGCTTTCTTT.

V and J are TRBV9 and TRBJ1-4; D perhaps matches TRBD1 (6 bases). CDR1 SGDLS and CDR2 YYNGEE come from the germline V gene. The ends were cut back, 2 bases at V and 4 bases at J, with 9 bases in the middle. The CDR3 has 14 amino acids. CDR3 amino acids: CASSVEGGNEKLFF. The CDR3 nucleotides are TGTGCCAGCAGCGTTGAAGGGGGTAATGAAAAACTGTTTTTT.

This clone has more than one count but fewer than ten. This chain joins TRBV4-3 and TRBJ2-1, with a possible D match to TRBD1 (6 bases). CDR3 length equals 16 residues. V lost 6 bases, J lost 10 bases, and 25 bases lay in between. Germline CDR1 and CDR2: LGHNA and YSLEER. The CDR3 sequence: CASSPQGPRGFREQFF. CDR3 DNA: TGCGCCAGCAGTCCCCAGGGGCCACGAGGGTTTCGCGAGCAGTTCTTC.

The V call is TRBV6-1, the J call TRBJ1-1; D is possibly TRBD1 (5 bases). The V gene's germline CDR1 is MNHNS and CDR2 SASEGT. V gave up 1 base and J gave up 11 bases, with 14 bases separating them. The CDR3 is 13 residues long. DNA for the CDR3: TGTGCCAGCAGTGAAGTCCAGGGTGAGCTCGCTTTCTTT. Translation: CASSEVQGELAFF.

This clone appeared a single time. The chain couples TRBV7-2 to TRBJ1-2; a weak D match, TRBD1 (5 bases). The CDR3 covers 16 residues. From germline, CDR1 is SGHTA and CDR2 FQGNSA. V was trimmed by 1 base and J by 0 bases, leaving 12 bases between them. As DNA, the CDR3 is TGTGCCAGCAGCTTAGAGGGGTTCCTAGCTAACTATGGCTACACCTTC. Protein sequence: CASSLEGFLANYGYTF.

V and J are TRBV7-6 and TRBJ2-3; D is uncertain. The ends were cut back, 3 bases at V and 4 bases at J, with 8 bases in the middle. The length of the CDR3 is 13 residues. Germline CDR1 is SGHVS and CDR2 is FNYEAQ. CDR3: CASSFSDSDTQYF. The CDR3, as DNA: TGTGCCAGCAGCTTCAGTGATTCAGATACGCAGTATTTT.

V and J are TRBV18 and TRBJ1-2, with 7 nucleotides matching TRBD1. Trimming took 2 bases from V and 7 from J; bases not matched to a gene: 4. The CDR3 runs to 13 residues. Germline CDR1 is KGHSH and CDR2 is LQKENI. CDR3 nucleotide sequence: TGTGCCAGCTCACCAGAGGACAGGAGTGGCTACACCTTC. This codes for CASSPEDRSGYTF.

The J gene is TRBJ1-5, the V gene TRBV6-2 or TRBV6-3; 11 positions match TRBD1. The V gene's germline CDR1 is MNHEY and CDR2 SVGEGT. The CDR3 sequence is 16 residues long. J lost 1 base, V lost 5 bases, and 4 bases had no gene match. The CDR3 DNA reads TGTGCCAGCAGTCAGGGGACAGGGGGAAGCAATCAGCCCCAGCATTTT. Amino acids: CASSQGTGGSNQPQHF.

The gene calls are TRBV27 and TRBJ1-1; D might be TRBD1 (5 bases). Between the trimmed V and J ends, which lost 4 bases and 0 bases, there was a span of 18 bases. The germline gives CDR1 MNHEY, CDR2 SMNVEV (reference sequence). This CDR3 has 17 residues. Here the CDR3 DNA reads TGTGCCAGCAGTTCCTATTTATGGGGGGGAATGAACACTGAAGCTTTCTTT. Translation gives CASSSYLWGGMNTEAFF.

The CDR3, as DNA: TGTGCCAGCTCACCCGGTAACAGGGGTGAGCAGTTCTTC. This gives the protein CASSPGNRGEQFF. The rearrangement joins TRBV18 to TRBJ2-1; 7 positions agree with TRBD1. V was pared by 3 bases and J by 9 bases, with 5 bases of the junction left unmatched. Germline V CDR1 and CDR2: KGHSH, LQKENI. This CDR3 contains 13 residues. The full variable domain, in which reference TRBV18 and TRBJ2-1 provide the parts outside the CDR3, is NAGVMQNPRHLVRRRGQEARLRCSPMKGHSHVYWYRQLPEEGLKFMVYLQKENIIDESGMPKERFSAEFPKEGPSILRIQQVVRGDSAAYFCASSPGNRGEQFFGPGTRLTVL.

The DNA for the CDR3 is TGTGCCAGCAGTTACAGACAGCAGGTTAATCAGCCCCAGCATTTT. Protein: CASSYRQQVNQPQHF. J is TRBJ1-5 and V is TRBV6-6; weak D call: TRBD1 (5 bases). Trimming pared 2 bases from V and 4 bases from J, leaving 12 bases between. The CDR3 sequence is 15 residues long. From germline, CDR1 is MNHNY and CDR2 SVGAGI (reference sequence).

The chain joins TRBV4-3 to TRBJ2-7; possibly TRBD2 for D (6 bases). Germline assignment: CDR1 LGHNA and CDR2 YSLEER. The CDR3 has 18 residues. Trimming cost V 1 base and J 1 base, with 20 bases left between them. The DNA of the CDR3 is TGCGCCAGCAGCCAAGTCGGGGGAACAGAGACGAGTTCCTACGAGCAGTACTTC. The encoded protein is CASSQVGGTETSSYEQYF.

The chain recombines TRBV11-2 with TRBJ2-7; TRBD2 matches at 7 bases. Germline V gene data show CDR1 as SGHAT and CDR2 as FQNNGV. The trim removed 7 bases at V and 3 bases at J, leaving 15 bases unmatched. This CDR3 has 16 amino acids. The CDR3 loop reads CASTFTPLGGYYEQYF. In DNA form, the CDR3 reads TGTGCCAGCACCTTTACGCCTCTGGGGGGGTACTACGAGCAGTACTTC.

This chain links TRBV5-1 with TRBJ2-1, with 12 bases matching TRBD2. Germline loops: CDR1 SGHRS, CDR2 YFSETQ. The CDR3 is 16 residues long. Trimming removed 4 bases from V and 4 bases from J; junction bases left unmatched: 6. Written as DNA, the CDR3 is TGCGCCAGCAGCGGATCCGGGACTAGCGGGTACAATGAGCAGTTCTTC. This encodes CASSGSGTSGYNEQFF.

The CDR3 loop reads CASSQVTQVSTDTQYF. The DNA of the CDR3 is TGTGCCAGCAGCCAAGTTACCCAGGTTAGCACAGATACGCAGTATTTT. The V and J genes are TRBV4-2 and TRBJ2-3, with D uncertain. This CDR3 is built from 16 residues. Germline CDR1 reads LGHNA; CDR2 reads YNFKEQ. V was pared by 1 base and J by 0 bases, with 11 bases between.

The J gene is TRBJ1-1, the V gene TRBV30; D ambiguous. In germline, CDR1 is GTSNPN, CDR2 SVGIG (reference sequence). V gave up 0 bases and J gave up 0 bases, with 5 bases separating them. The CDR3 covers 13 residues. Written as DNA, the CDR3 is TGTGCCTGGAGTGTACACATGAACACTGAAGCTTTCTTT. Protein sequence: CAWSVHMNTEAFF.

The V call is TRBV11-2, the J call TRBJ2-7, with TRBD1 as a possible D gene (5 bases). Trimming cost V 1 base and J 3 bases, with 13 bases left between them. Germline values: CDR1 SGHAT, CDR2 FQNNGV. The CDR3 extends over 15 amino acids. This CDR3 is CASSLGQGTFYEQYF. As DNA, the CDR3 is TGTGCCAGCAGCTTAGGGCAGGGAACCTTCTACGAGCAGTACTTC. Full variable domain (missing parts from reference TRBV11-2 and TRBJ2-7): EAGVAQSPRYKIIEKRQSVAFWCNPISGHATLYWYQQILGQGPKLLIQFQNNGVVDDSQLPKDRFSAERLKGVDSTLKIQPAKLEDSAVYLCASSLGQGTFYEQYFGPGTRLTVT.

This rearrangement joins TRBV6-6 to TRBJ1-1; 11 bases map to TRBD1. The CDR3 length is 15 residues. Per germline, CDR1 MNHNY and CDR2 SVGAGI (reference sequence). V trimming: 6 bases; J trimming: 4 bases; junction bases outside the gene matches: 7. The CDR3 coding sequence is TGTGCCAGCAGCCGGACAGGGGGCACAGGCACTGAAGCTTTCTTT. Translating gives CASSRTGGTGTEAFF.

The V call is TRBV10-2, the J call TRBJ2-7; 8 bases match TRBD1. The V segment lost 4 bases and the J segment 0 bases; nucleotides outside the gene matches: 11. Per the germline V gene, CDR1 is WSHSY and CDR2 is SAAADI. The CDR3 covers 17 residues. The DNA of the CDR3 is TGCGCCAGCAGTGGGATCCGGACAGGGACCGTCTCCTACGAGCAGTACTTC. Its translation: CASSGIRTGTVSYEQYF.

With respect to this clone: The germline gene is not matched at one end of the junction; a read error may be the cause. Within the sample, other DNA sequences also encode this same CDR3. V and J are TRBV19 and TRBJ1-2; 10 positions match TRBD1. CDR3 size: 16 residues. CDR1 and CDR2 from the germline V gene are LNHDA and SQIVND (reference sequence). The CDR3 DNA reads TGTGCCAGTAGCATAGACCGCCGGGACAGGGGAGCTGGCTACACCTTC. It specifies CASSIDRRDRGAGYTF.

V and J are TRBV20-1 and TRBJ1-3; D uncertain. Germline V gene sequence: CDR1 DFQATT, CDR2 SNEGSKA (reference sequence). This CDR3 has 11 residues. Trimming removed 6 bases from V and 7 bases from J, with 10 bases in between. CDR3 sequence reads: CSALGFNTIYF. Here the CDR3 DNA reads TGCAGTGCACTAGGATTCAACACCATATATTTT.

The CDR3 reads CASSLILQGGDEKLFF. Here the CDR3 DNA reads TGTGCCAGCAGCTTAATCCTACAGGGGGGTGACGAAAAACTGTTTTTT. The V call is TRBV7-8, the J call TRBJ1-4, with TRBD1 matching 8 bases. V was pared by 2 bases and J by 8 bases, with 10 bases of the junction left unmatched. CDR1 is SGHVS and CDR2 is FQNEAQ in the germline V gene. The length of the CDR3 is 16 residues.

The gene calls are TRBV29-1 and TRBJ1-2, with TRBD1 matching 9 bases. The CDR3 contains 13 residues. Germline CDR1 and CDR2: SQVTM and ANQGSEA. Unmatched junction bases numbered 4, after V lost 0 bases and J lost 8 bases. CDR3 bases: TGCAGCGTTGAAGAGAGGACAGGGGTCGGCTACACCTTC. Its protein product is CSVEERTGVGYTF.